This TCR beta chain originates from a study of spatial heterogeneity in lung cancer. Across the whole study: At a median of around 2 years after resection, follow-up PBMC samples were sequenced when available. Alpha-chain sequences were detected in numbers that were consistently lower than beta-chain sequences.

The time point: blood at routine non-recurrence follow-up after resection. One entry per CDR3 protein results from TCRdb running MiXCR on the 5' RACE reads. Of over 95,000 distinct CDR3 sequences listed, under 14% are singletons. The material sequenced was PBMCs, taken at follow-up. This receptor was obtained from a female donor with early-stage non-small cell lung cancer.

The CDR3 sequence: CASSPKRGVEETQYF. The CDR3 DNA is TGTGCCAGCTCACCAAAGCGGGGTGTAGAAGAGACCCAGTACTTC. The rearrangement joins TRBV18 to TRBJ2-5, with TRBD2 matching 7 bases. The J segment lost 3 bases and the V segment lost 2 bases, leaving 6 bases of the junction unmatched. The CDR3 runs 15 residues. Germline V lookup: CDR1 KGHSH, CDR2 LQKENI.